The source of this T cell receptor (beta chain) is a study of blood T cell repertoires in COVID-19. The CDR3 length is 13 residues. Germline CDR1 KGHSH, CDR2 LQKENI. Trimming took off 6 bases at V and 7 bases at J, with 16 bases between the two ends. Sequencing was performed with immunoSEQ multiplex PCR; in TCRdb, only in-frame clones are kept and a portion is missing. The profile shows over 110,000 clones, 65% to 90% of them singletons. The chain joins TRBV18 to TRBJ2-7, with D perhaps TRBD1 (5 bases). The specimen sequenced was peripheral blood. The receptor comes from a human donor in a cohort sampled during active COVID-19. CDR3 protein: CASSPPGLGEQYF. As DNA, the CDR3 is TGTGCCAGCTCCCCTCCAGGGCTAGGAGAGCAGTACTTC.